The 2 T cell receptor beta chains in this list originate from one sample, sequenced in a study of graft-versus-host responses after intestinal transplantation. Assay used: immunoSEQ multiplex PCR; TCRdb lists only in-frame clones, some missing. The table includes around 97,000 clones, approximately 90% detected once. Their target antigens are unknown. The starting material was unstimulated CD8+ T cells sorted from spleen or lymph node cells, obtained before intestinal transplant. The receptors stem from a human donor who received an intestinal transplant.

This clone was seen a single time. The rearrangement uses TRBV7-9 and TRBJ2-7; 8 nucleotides align to TRBD2. The junction had 9 bases not matched to a gene; V was cut back by 3 bases and J by 5 bases. From germline, CDR1 is SEHNR and CDR2 FQNEAQ (reference sequence). This CDR3 comprises 15 residues. DNA for the CDR3: TGTGCCAGCAGCTTGGGGACTAGTCTGAACGACGAGCAGTACTTC. Encoded protein: CASSLGTSLNDEQYF.

The V gene is TRBV27, the J gene TRBJ2-1, with 8 bases fitting TRBD1. The CDR3 is 14 amino acids. Germline CDR1 MNHEY, CDR2 SMNVEV (reference sequence). J was trimmed by 4 bases and V by 7 bases; bases with no gene match: 6. CDR3 DNA: TGTGCCAGCATCCGACAGGGGCCATACAATGAGCAGTTCTTC. Its protein is CASIRQGPYNEQFF.